A selection of T cell receptor beta chains follows, all from one sample in a study of cytomegalovirus exposure and HLA in healthy donors. Profiling relied on immunoSEQ multiplex PCR, and the TCRdb table lists in-frame clones only, not all of them. Seen here are some 87,000 clones, nearly 70% observed once, and the top ten hold roughly 16%. Sequences were obtained from PBMCs. Receptors were obtained from a woman between 45 and 60 years old in good health and CMV-seropositive. Each CDR3 is given without its conserved first and last residue. Clone size is stated in some rows and not others, as once, few, many or a class when expanded.

V	size	CDR3
TRBV6-1	once	ASGSRGDSNQPQH
TRBV28	NA	ASSDPSGSSWTQY
TRBV4-1	NA	ASSREESSGRARYEQY
TRBV4-1	NA	ASSQRSGLASGNTGKLF
TRBV29-1	NA	SVDVAGGNTIY
TRBV5-1	few	ASSLGTSGKETQY
TRBV4-1	NA	ASSQAQGQVTYGYT
TRBV28	few	ASSLGGSHQPQH
TRBV11-2	few	ASSFRGTGYTGELF
TRBV5-1	NA	ASRQGNPTDTQY
TRBV11-2	NA	ASSPRAITGELF
TRBV28	NA	ASTPGGRGSPLH
TRBV15	NA	ATSRDQVETQY
TRBV6-1	NA	ASHSKSGINQPQH
TRBV21-1	NA	ASSNGTGVDESRNQPQH
TRBV6-5	NA	ASGEGQLQETQY
TRBV5-6	NA	ASSPTTQGYEQF
TRBV19	NA	ASAGGAGTGELF
TRBV7-9	NA	SSSLAGDRV
TRBV7-9	once	ASSPGGYGYT
TRBV7-3	NA	ASSKGGITEAF
TRBV9	few	ASSVAGGDIQY
TRBV5-1	NA	ASSLDLLGDEQY
TRBV30	NA	AWSGQGIEQY
TRBV7-2	NA	ASSLGWGTGGDQPQH
TRBV18	NA	ASSSSGTTVYEQY
TRBV19	NA	ASSRLADSSSSYNEQF